This TCR beta chain was identified during a study of graft-versus-host responses after intestinal transplantation. General study results and limits: The presence of high graft-versus-host to host-versus-graft clonal ratios in allografts characterized patients with graft-donor T cell macrochimerism. Among recipient marrow samples, GvH clones were found; some appeared first in ileum or blood.

TCRdb's copy holds only in-frame clones and misses some; the assay was immunoSEQ multiplex PCR. The sample contains around 100,000 clones, approximately 93% of which appear only once. Per the germline V gene, CDR1 is SGHKS and CDR2 is YYEKEE (reference sequence). The CDR3 has 12 residues. V dropped 6 bases and J dropped 9 bases, with 13 bases sitting between them. To note about this clone: The antigen is undetermined.

The chain joins TRBV5-5 to TRBJ2-1; TRBD2 is a possible D gene (5 bases). The material sequenced was unstimulated CD8+ T cells sorted from spleen or lymph node cells, taken before intestinal transplant. The clonotype was recovered from a human donor who received an intestinal transplant. CDR3 bases: TGTGCCAGCACCCCCACGGGAAGTGAGCAGTTCTTC. Translated, it gives CASTPTGSEQFF.